This TCR beta chain was sequenced in a study of cytotoxic CD8 clonotypes in ibrutinib-treated CLL. About the research overall: Samples had a mean of 255,043 productive templates and approximately 90,000 productive rearrangements. General study findings and limits: Public clonotypes were uncommon and contracted or stayed stable on treatment. Elevated clonality accompanied ibrutinib response, with a return toward baseline values at progression. In comparison with age-matched healthy donors, baseline clonality was higher and tracked circulating CD8+ T-cell counts.

This CDR3 is built from 14 residues. Unmatched junction bases numbered 5, after V lost 6 bases and J lost 6 bases. Germline V gives CDR1 SGHRS, CDR2 YFSETQ. In regard to this clone: Its matching antigen is unknown.

Sequenced by immunoSEQ multiplex PCR; TCRdb stores in-frame clones only, minus some. The data hold 65,000 to 80,000 clones, with roughly 80% observed a single time. This material consisted of PBMCs, taken after 24 months of ibrutinib treatment. The V and J genes are TRBV5-1 and TRBJ2-1, with 11 bases fitting TRBD1. This sequence was found in a human donor with chronic lymphocytic leukemia. The CDR3 loop reads CASTPGTGGNEQFF. The CDR3 DNA is TGCGCCAGCACCCCCGGGACAGGGGGCAATGAGCAGTTCTTC.